The rows below give T cell receptor beta chains drawn from one sample of a study of T cells in localized non-small cell lung cancer. Profiled with immunoSEQ multiplex PCR; TCRdb holds only in-frame clones, not every one. The data hold nearly 11,000 clones, with 65% to 90% observed a single time. This sample comprised peripheral blood mononuclear cells, obtained before any cancer treatment. These receptors originate from a female donor older than 55 with stage II lung adenocarcinoma. CDR3s include the opening cysteine and the closing phenylalanine or tryptophan. Each record gives: V gene, J gene, clone size, D gene, CDR3 length, CDR3 protein, CDR3 DNA. The D gene is left open where the match is weak. Not all rows give a size; the values are once, few, many and, for expanded clones, a class.

TRBV6-5	TRBJ1-4	NA	NA	14	CASSLTGYNEKLFF	TGTGCCAGCAGTTTGACAGGTTATAATGAAAAACTGTTTTTT
TRBV6-5	TRBJ1-2	few	NA	13	CASSHGPDYGYTF	TGTGCCAGCAGTCATGGACCGGACTATGGCTACACCTTC
TRBV9	TRBJ2-7	NA	NA	15	CASSVAGGPGYEQYF	TGTGCCAGCAGCGTAGCTGGGGGCCCAGGCTACGAGCAGTACTTC
TRBV14	TRBJ2-7	NA	TRBD1	14	CASSRYRGSYEQYF	TGTGCCAGCAGCCGCTACAGGGGAAGCTACGAGCAGTACTTC
TRBV6-1	TRBJ1-1	NA	NA	13	CASSAQGETEAFF	TGTGCCAGCAGTGCACAGGGTGAAACTGAAGCTTTCTTT
TRBV5-4	TRBJ1-2	NA	NA	14	CASSLGGLNYGYTF	TGTGCCAGCAGCTTGGGGGGCCTTAACTATGGCTACACCTTC
TRBV7-2	TRBJ1-2	NA	NA	14	CASSLETGVGGYTF	TGTGCCAGCAGCTTAGAGACGGGAGTCGGGGGCTACACCTTC
TRBV27	TRBJ1-1	NA	TRBD1	13	CASSFRTGTEAFF	TGTGCCAGCAGTTTCAGGACAGGCACTGAAGCTTTCTTT
TRBV5-1	TRBJ1-2	once	NA	15	CASSLRPTGHYGYTF	TGCGCCAGCAGCTTGCGACCTACAGGGCACTATGGCTACACCTTC
TRBV28	TRBJ1-2	NA	NA	17	CASRSRPSRRNNYGYTF	TGTGCCAGCAGGTCGAGGCCCTCGAGACGGAATAACTATGGCTATACCTTC
TRBV6-6	TRBJ2-7	NA	NA	14	CASSKQGPAYEQYF	TGTGCCAGCAGTAAACAGGGCCCGGCATACGAGCAGTACTTC
TRBV7-2	TRBJ2-3	NA	TRBD2	18	CASSLSRLAGIPTDTQYF	TGTGCCAGCAGCTTAAGTAGACTAGCGGGCATACCCACAGATACGCAGTATTTT
TRBV10-2	TRBJ1-1	NA	TRBD1	14	CASGIRDRNTEAFF	TGCGCCAGCGGAATACGGGACAGGAACACTGAAGCTTTCTTT
TRBV5-1	TRBJ1-1	NA	NA	15	CASSLAYPEDTEAFF	TGCGCCAGCAGCTTGGCCTATCCTGAAGACACTGAAGCTTTCTTT
TRBV10-3	TRBJ2-5	NA	NA	12	CAISENIETQYF	TGTGCCATCAGTGAGAATATTGAGACCCAGTACTTC
TRBV11-3	TRBJ2-1	NA	NA	13	CASSSGLYNEQFF	TGTGCCAGCAGCTCGGGACTCTACAATGAGCAGTTCTTC
TRBV7-3	TRBJ2-5	NA	NA	13	CASSRGYQETQYF	TGTGCCAGCAGCCGGGGGTATCAAGAGACCCAGTACTTC
TRBV7-8	TRBJ1-6	NA	NA	15	CASSLSGGIDSPLHF	TGTGCCAGCAGCTTAAGTGGAGGGATCGATTCACCCCTCCACTTT